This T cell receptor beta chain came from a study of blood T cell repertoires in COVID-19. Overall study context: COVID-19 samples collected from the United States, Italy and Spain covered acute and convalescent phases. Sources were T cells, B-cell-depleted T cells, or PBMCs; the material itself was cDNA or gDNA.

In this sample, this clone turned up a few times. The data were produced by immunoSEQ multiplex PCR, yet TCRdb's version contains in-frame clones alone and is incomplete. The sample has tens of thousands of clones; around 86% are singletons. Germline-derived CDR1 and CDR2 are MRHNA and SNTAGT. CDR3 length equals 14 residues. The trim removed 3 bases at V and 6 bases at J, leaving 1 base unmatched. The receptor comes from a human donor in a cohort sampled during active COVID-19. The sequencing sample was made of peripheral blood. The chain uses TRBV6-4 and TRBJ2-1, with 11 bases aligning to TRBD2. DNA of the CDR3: TGTGCCAGCAGTGAGGGGACTAGCGGCAATGAGCAGTTCTTC. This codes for CASSEGTSGNEQFF.